Sequencing of this T cell receptor beta chain was carried out in a study of blood T cell repertoires in COVID-19. Study-wide background: Italy, Spain and the United States were the sources of the convalescent and acute COVID-19 samples. The cDNA or gDNA used as material had been derived from T cells, B-cell-depleted T cells, or PBMCs.

Original handling: For nucleated cells, counts were estimated from reference gene primer amplification. Sequencing was performed with immunoSEQ multiplex PCR; in TCRdb, only in-frame clones are kept and a portion is missing. Clone size and V and J calls were adopted from that table, with D and trimming inferred from the DNA. The repertoire consists of tens of thousands of clones, with about 89% occurring once and the leading ten covering 4.5% to 5.5%. The sequencing sample was made of peripheral blood. The clonotype was recovered from a man aged 50 or older with active or convalescent COVID-19.

The CDR3: CASSMGGGNTGELFF. For the CDR3, the DNA is TGTGCCAGTAGTATGGGCGGGGGGAACACCGGGGAGCTGTTTTTT. This rearrangement joins TRBV19 to TRBJ2-2, with 7 bases identical to TRBD2. Germline V gene lookup returns CDR1 LNHDA and CDR2 SQIVND (reference sequence). Unmatched junction bases numbered 2, after V lost 3 bases and J lost 1 base. The CDR3 consists of 15 residues.